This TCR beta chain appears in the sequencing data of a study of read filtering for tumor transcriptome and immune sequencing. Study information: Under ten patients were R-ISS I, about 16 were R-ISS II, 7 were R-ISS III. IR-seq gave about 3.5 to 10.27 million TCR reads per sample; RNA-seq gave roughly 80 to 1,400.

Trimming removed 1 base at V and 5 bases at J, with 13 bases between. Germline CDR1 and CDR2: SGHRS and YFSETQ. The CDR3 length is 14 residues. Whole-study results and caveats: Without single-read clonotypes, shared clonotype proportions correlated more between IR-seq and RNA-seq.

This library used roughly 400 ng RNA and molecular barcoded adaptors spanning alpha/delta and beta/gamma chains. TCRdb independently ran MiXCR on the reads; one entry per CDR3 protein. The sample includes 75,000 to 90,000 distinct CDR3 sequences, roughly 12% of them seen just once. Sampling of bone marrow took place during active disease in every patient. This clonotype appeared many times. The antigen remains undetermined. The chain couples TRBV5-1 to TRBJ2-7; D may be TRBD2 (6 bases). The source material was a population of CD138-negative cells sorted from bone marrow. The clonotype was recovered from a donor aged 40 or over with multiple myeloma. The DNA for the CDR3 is TGCGCCAGCAGCTTGACTCCTCCGGGGGACGAGCAGTACTTC. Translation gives CASSLTPPGDEQYF.